The entry below gives a single T cell receptor beta chain sequence along with its context. Antigen: not known. This sample was included in a study of cytomegalovirus exposure and HLA in healthy donors. Study as a whole: Out of roughly 170 million T cells, an earlier analysis found 117 million unique TCR beta sequences in total.

This CDR3 has 16 residues. V lost 3 bases and J lost 2, with 14 bases in between. The V gene's germline CDR1 is LNHNV and CDR2 YYDKDF (reference sequence). Donors counted as nominally healthy when sampled, yet unrecorded immune exposures were likely. Use of 60 Vbeta and 13 Jbeta primers characterized the PCR. The protocol was immunoSEQ multiplex PCR, while the TCRdb copy is restricted to in-frame clones and leaves out a portion. The sample lists around 100,000 clones, roughly 75% seen once, with approximately 1.9% in the top ten. Whole-study results and caveats: Another analysis was done later, and it associated around 17,000 TCR beta sequences with HLA alleles at 0.05 false discovery rate. Analysis performed later showed TCR beta chains linked to HLA being more clonally expanded than equally common others.

Sequencing used PBMCs. The gene calls are TRBV15 and TRBJ1-5, with D possibly being TRBD1 (5 bases). The sequence was obtained from a middle-aged woman in good health and CMV-seronegative. The CDR3 coding sequence is TGTGCCACCAGCAGTACGGGGGGGTATGGCAATCAGCCCCAGCATTTT. This translates into CATSSTGGYGNQPQHF.